One and the same sample provided the 5 T cell receptor beta chains below, sequenced in a study of naive and memory T cell subsets. Four PCR rounds used nested alpha and beta constant region primers plus the SP2 primer. TCRdb reprocessed the 5' RACE reads via MiXCR and lists one record per CDR3 protein. The top ten hold around 0.88% of the sample, which has about 48,000 distinct CDR3 sequences, approximately 4.5% seen once. An oligonucleotide containing a UMI was ligated to the 3' end of TCR cDNA. These receptors all come from a female donor in good health.

About this clonotype itself: A read error may be the cause here, since a much bigger clone is one base away. The V and J genes are TRBV9 and TRBJ2-3, with TRBD2 matching 8 bases. The germline V gene encodes CDR1 SGDLS and CDR2 YYNGEE. This CDR3 contains 15 residues. J was trimmed by 5 bases and V by 4 bases; bases with no gene match: 9. CDR3 amino acids: CASSPNPSGLDTQYF. The CDR3 bases are TGTGCCAGCAGCCCGAACCCTAGCGGGCTAGATACGCAGTATTTT.

This clonotype was detected many times. The rearrangement uses TRBV6-5 and TRBJ1-5; weak D call: TRBD1 (6 bases). This CDR3 contains 13 residues. Germline CDR1 and CDR2: MNHEY and SVGAGI. The ends were cut back, 0 bases at V and 12 bases at J, with 12 bases in the middle. CDR3 DNA: TGTGCCAGCAGTTACTCGAAGGGGGAAAGCCAGCATTTT. It translates to CASSYSKGESQHF.

The sample holds many counts of this clonotype. V usage is TRBV28 and J usage is TRBJ2-2; 7 bases map to TRBD1. The CDR3 runs to 14 residues. V was pared by 10 bases and J by 6 bases, with 11 bases of the junction left unmatched. Germline V gene sequence: CDR1 MDHEN, CDR2 SYDVKM. The CDR3 loop is CATFDRAGSGELFF. The CDR3 DNA sequence: TGTGCCACCTTCGACAGGGCGGGTTCCGGGGAGCTGTTTTTT.

This clonotype appeared many times. The CDR3 protein is CASSLVENRDEQYF. The CDR3 region has the DNA TGTGCCAGCAGTTTGGTGGAGAACCGGGACGAGCAGTACTTC. The rearrangement links TRBV28 to TRBJ2-7, with no clear D. V lost 3 bases and J lost 5, with 14 bases in between. Germline V gene sequence: CDR1 MDHEN, CDR2 SYDVKM. The length of the CDR3 is 14 residues.

This clonotype has a handful of counts. This chain uses TRBV4-1 with TRBJ2-1; D may be TRBD2 (5 bases). Germline lookup yields CDR1 MGHRA and CDR2 YSYEKL. The CDR3 has 16 residues. V was cut by 0 bases and J by 5 bases, with 14 bases left in between. The chain's CDR3 is CASSQDFGGLHNEQFF. The DNA of the CDR3 is TGCGCCAGCAGCCAAGATTTTGGCGGGTTACACAATGAGCAGTTCTTC.